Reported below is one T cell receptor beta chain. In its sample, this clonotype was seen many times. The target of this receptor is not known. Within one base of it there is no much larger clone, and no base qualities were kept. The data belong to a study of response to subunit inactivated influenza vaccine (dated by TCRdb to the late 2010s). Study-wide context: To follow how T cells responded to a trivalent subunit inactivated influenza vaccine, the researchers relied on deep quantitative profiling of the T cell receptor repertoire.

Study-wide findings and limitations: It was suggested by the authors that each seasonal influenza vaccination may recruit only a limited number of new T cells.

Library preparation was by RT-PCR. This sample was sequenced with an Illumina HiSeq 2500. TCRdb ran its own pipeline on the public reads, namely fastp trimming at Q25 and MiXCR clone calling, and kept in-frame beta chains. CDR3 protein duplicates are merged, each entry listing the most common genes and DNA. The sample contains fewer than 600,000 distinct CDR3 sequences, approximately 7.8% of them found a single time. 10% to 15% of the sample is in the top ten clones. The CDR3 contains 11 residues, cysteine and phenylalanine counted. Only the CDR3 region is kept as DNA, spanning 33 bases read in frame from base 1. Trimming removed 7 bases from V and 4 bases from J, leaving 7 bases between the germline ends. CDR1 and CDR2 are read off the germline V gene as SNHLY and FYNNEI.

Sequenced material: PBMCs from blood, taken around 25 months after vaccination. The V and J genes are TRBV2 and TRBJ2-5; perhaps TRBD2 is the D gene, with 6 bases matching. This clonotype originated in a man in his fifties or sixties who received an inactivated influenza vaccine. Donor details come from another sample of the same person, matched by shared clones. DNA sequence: TGTGCCAGCATCGGGGGAGAGACCCAGTACTTC. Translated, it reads CASIGGETQYF.